A single sample is the source of the 2 T cell receptor beta chains below, sequenced in a study of T cell repertoires in cytomegalovirus infection. No antigen has been assigned to these receptors. In TCRdb, the reads were re-called with MiXCR into one record per CDR3 protein. The sample carries fewer than 1,000,000 distinct CDR3 sequences, around 31% recorded once. Sequences were derived from cultured CD8+ T cells from PBMCs, sampled from culture after CMV antigen stimulation. Receptors originate from a human donor in good health (CMV status not recorded). Some clones in this sample may be carry-over from other donors' samples.

This clonotype has just a few counts. The rearrangement joins TRBV6-2 or TRBV6-3 to TRBJ1-5; possible D gene TRBD1, 5 bases. CDR3 length equals 15 residues. In germline, CDR1 is MNHEY, CDR2 SVGEGT. Trimming removed 4 bases at V and 9 bases at J, with 19 bases between. CDR3 DNA sequence: TGTGCCAGCAGTTTAACCGGGGCTTCGTTGGCGCCCCAGCATTTT. This translates into CASSLTGASLAPQHF.

The sample holds a few counts of this clonotype. The chain links TRBV5-4 to TRBJ2-2, with D tentatively TRBD2 (6 bases). The CDR3 runs 15 residues. CDR1 is SGHNT and CDR2 is YYREEE in the germline V gene (reference sequence). V gave up 1 base and J gave up 3 bases, with 10 bases separating them. CDR3 bases: TGTGCCAGCAGCTTGCGTGGGGAGGACACCGGGGAGCTGTTTTTT. Protein: CASSLRGEDTGELFF.